This T cell receptor (beta chain) emerged from a study of lymphopenia after photon versus proton radiotherapy. Study conclusions and caveats: Relative stability marked proton patients; photon patients lost diversity and naive cells.

TCRdb's copy holds only in-frame clones and misses some; the assay was immunoSEQ multiplex PCR. There are more than 35,000 clones in the sample; 85% occur only once, and 2.5% to 3.5% lies in the top ten. In its sample, this clone was seen a few times. The antigen remains unidentified. The material sequenced was peripheral blood, taken from a patient treated with photon-based radiotherapy. The sequence came from a man aged 45 to 65 with gastric cancer.

CDR3 in amino acids: CASSLGLRGVTF. Written as DNA, the CDR3 is TGTGCCAGCAGCTTAGGGCTGCGGGGGGTCACCTTC. The chain links TRBV7-2 to TRBJ1-2; D may be TRBD1 (5 bases). The CDR3 length is 12 residues. The V gene lost 1 base and the J gene lost 13 bases, with 13 bases spanning the gap. The germline V gene encodes CDR1 SGHTA and CDR2 FQGNSA.